The source of this TCR beta chain is a study of graft-versus-host responses after intestinal transplantation. Study-wide background: Recipients uniformly received anti-thymocyte globulin induction, followed by tacrolimus and steroids for about 3 years. Overall study results and limits: GvH clones occurred in recipient marrow; some first appeared in ileum or blood. Early post-transplant HvG declines showed an association with peak circulating GvH clone levels.

Repertoires were generated with immunoSEQ multiplex PCR, while TCRdb's copy carries only in-frame clones and drops some. Of tens of thousands of clones in the sample, about 95% were seen once. The CDR3 covers 15 residues. Looked up from germline, CDR1 is WSHSY and CDR2 is SAAADI. Trimming took 6 bases from V and 6 from J; bases not matched to a gene: 14. This clone was picked up one time. As yet, its antigen is unknown. This sequence joins TRBV10-2 and TRBJ2-7; TRBD2 matches 7 bases. Sample: unstimulated CD4+ T cells sorted from spleen or lymph node cells, taken before transplant. The sequence was obtained from a human donor who was the organ donor for an intestinal transplant. CDR3 coding DNA: TGCGCCAGCAGGCTTTTGTCTAGCGGTGTTTCCGAGCAGTACTTC. Translated, it gives CASRLLSSGVSEQYF.